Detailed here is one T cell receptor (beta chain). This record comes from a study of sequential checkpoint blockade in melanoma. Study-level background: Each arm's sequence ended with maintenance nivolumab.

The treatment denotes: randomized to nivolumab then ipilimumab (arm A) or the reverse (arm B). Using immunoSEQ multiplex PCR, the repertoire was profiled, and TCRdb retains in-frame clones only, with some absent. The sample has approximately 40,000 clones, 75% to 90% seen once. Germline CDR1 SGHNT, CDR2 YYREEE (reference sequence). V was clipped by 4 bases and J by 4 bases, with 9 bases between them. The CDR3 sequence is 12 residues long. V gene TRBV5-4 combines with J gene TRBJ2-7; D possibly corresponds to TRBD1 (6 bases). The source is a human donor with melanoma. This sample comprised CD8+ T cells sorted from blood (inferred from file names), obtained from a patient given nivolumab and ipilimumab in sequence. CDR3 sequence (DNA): TGTGCCAGCAGCATCGACAGGTACGAGCAGTACGTC. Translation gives CASSIDRYEQYV.